The 8 T cell receptor beta chains reported below all come from one sample, sequenced in a study of human T cells and chemical hapten exposure. MiXCR was run by TCRdb on the RACE reads, yielding one entry per CDR3 protein. The table lists tens of thousands of distinct CDR3 sequences, approximately 8.6% of them singletons. Documented time point: healthy volunteer bleed at 6 weeks. Total RNA was extracted from unfractionated whole blood. Sequencing was done on a sample of whole blood. These receptors all come from a male donor in good health. Some clones in this sample may be carry-over from other donors' samples.

This clonotype occurred many times. CDR3 loop: CASSTTNSPLHF. CDR3 nucleotide sequence: TGTGCCAGCAGCACTACGAATTCACCCCTCCACTTT. This rearrangement joins TRBV7-2 to TRBJ1-6; D not certain. Deletions cut 5 bases from V and 7 bases from J, with 6 bases between. The CDR3 extends over 12 amino acids. Germline V lookup: CDR1 SGHTA, CDR2 FQGNSA.

The rearrangement uses TRBV10-3 and TRBJ2-1, with D tentatively TRBD1 or TRBD2 (5 bases each). The V and J ends lost 3 bases and 0 bases respectively, with 9 bases between them. Germline V gene data show CDR1 as ENHRY and CDR2 as SYGVKD. The CDR3 is 15 residues long. The CDR3, as DNA: TGTGCCATCAGTGACGAGGGGCCCTCCTACAATGAGCAGTTCTTC. Residues: CAISDEGPSYNEQFF.

This clonotype was counted many times. This chain links TRBV12-3 or TRBV12-4 with TRBJ2-4; D may be TRBD1 or TRBD2 (5 bases each). The CDR3 contains 15 residues. V lost 3 bases, J lost 3 bases, and 12 bases lay in between. The CDR3 region has the DNA TGTGCCAGCAGTTTCGGGGCCCGGGGCAAAAACATTCAGTACTTC. Translated: CASSFGARGKNIQYF.

J is TRBJ2-7 and V is TRBV27; D gene unclear. Germline CDR1 is MNHEY and CDR2 is SMNVEV (reference sequence). The V end was cut by 6 bases, the J end by 5 bases, with 20 bases between. This CDR3 contains 15 residues. CDR3 coding DNA: TGTGCCAGCAGGAAGCGCCCGGACCGCTCAGACGAGCAGTACTTC. Amino acid sequence: CASRKRPDRSDEQYF.

The chain joins TRBV11-1 to TRBJ2-3, with TRBD1 identical over 7 bases. The CDR3 is 14 residues long. Trimming removed 6 bases from V and 1 base from J; junction bases left unmatched: 4. The germline V gene has CDR1 SGHAT and CDR2 FQDESV (reference sequence). CDR3 DNA: TGTGCCAGCAGTTCCGGGACAGGCACAGATACGCAGTATTTT. Translation gives CASSSGTGTDTQYF.

This rearrangement joins TRBV7-8 to TRBJ1-1, with 7 bases lining up with TRBD1. V gave up 5 bases and J gave up 3 bases; unmatched junction bases: 6. This CDR3 comprises 14 residues. Per germline, CDR1 SGHVS and CDR2 FQNEAQ. This chain's CDR3 is CASSTNRGDTEAFF. The CDR3 nucleotides read TGTGCCAGCAGCACGAACAGGGGAGACACTGAAGCTTTCTTT. The variable domain in full, completed from reference TRBV7-8 and TRBJ1-1, reads GAGVSQSPRYKVAKRGQDVALRCDPISGHVSLFWYQQALGQGPEFLTYFQNEAQLDKSGLPSDRFFAERPEGSVSTLKIQRTQQEDSAVYLCASSTNRGDTEAFFGQGTRLTVV.

The gene calls are TRBV4-1 and TRBJ1-2, with 10 bases matching TRBD1. This CDR3 region has 15 residues. The V segment lost 4 bases and the J segment 4 bases; nucleotides outside the gene matches: 6. The germline V gene has CDR1 MGHRA and CDR2 YSYEKL. CDR3 sequence: CASSLDRGHGYGYTF. The DNA for the CDR3 is TGCGCCAGCAGCCTCGACAGGGGGCATGGCTATGGCTACACCTTC.

The chain is built from TRBV6-6 and TRBJ2-6; D possibly corresponds to TRBD1 (6 bases). V was trimmed by 6 bases and J by 3 bases, leaving 24 bases between them. This CDR3 comprises 19 residues. Germline CDR1 and CDR2: MNHNY and SVGAGI (reference sequence). CDR3 sequence reads: CASSSYEEQNRVGANVLTF. The CDR3 nucleotides read TGTGCCAGCAGCTCCTATGAGGAACAGAACAGGGTTGGGGCCAACGTCCTGACTTTC.